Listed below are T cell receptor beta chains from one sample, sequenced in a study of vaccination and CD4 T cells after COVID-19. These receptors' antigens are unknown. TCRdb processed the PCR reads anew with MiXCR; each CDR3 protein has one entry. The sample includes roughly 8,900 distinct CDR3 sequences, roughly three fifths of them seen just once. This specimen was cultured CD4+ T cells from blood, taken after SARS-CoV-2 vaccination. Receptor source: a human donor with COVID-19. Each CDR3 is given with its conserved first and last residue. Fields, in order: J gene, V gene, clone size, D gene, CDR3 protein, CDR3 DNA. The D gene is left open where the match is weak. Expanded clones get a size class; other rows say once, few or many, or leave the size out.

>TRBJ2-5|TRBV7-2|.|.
CASSSHGGQETQYF
TGTGCCAGCAGCTCCCACGGGGGACAAGAGACCCAGTACTTC
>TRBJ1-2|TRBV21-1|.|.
CASYGASNYGYTF
TGTGCCAGTTACGGGGCCTCTAACTATGGCTACACCTTC
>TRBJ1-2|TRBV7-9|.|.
CASSGGHSGADGYTF
TGTGCCAGCAGCGGTGGACACTCCGGGGCGGATGGCTACACCTTC
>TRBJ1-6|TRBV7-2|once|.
CTSSSQTGWNSPLHF
TGTACCAGCAGCTCACAAACAGGTTGGAATTCACCCCTCCACTTT
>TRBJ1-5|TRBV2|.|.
CASSESTGNQPQHF
TGTGCCAGCAGTGAGTCCACGGGCAATCAGCCCCAGCATTTT
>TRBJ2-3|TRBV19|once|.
CASSTNVDTQYF
TGTGCCAGTAGTACCAACGTGGATACGCAGTATTTT
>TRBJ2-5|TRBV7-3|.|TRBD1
CASSRAGETGKTQYF
TGTGCCAGCAGTCGAGCAGGGGAGACAGGGAAGACCCAGTACTTC
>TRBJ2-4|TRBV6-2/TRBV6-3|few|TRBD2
CASRAGASLAKNIQYF
TGTGCCAGCAGAGCGGGGGCCAGTTTAGCCAAAAACATTCAGTACTTC
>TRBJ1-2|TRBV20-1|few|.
CSAPEDSYGYTF
TGCAGTGCGCCGGAGGACAGCTATGGCTACACCTTC
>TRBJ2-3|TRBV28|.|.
CASSRSDTQYF
TGTGCCAGCAGTAGGAGCGATACGCAGTATTTT
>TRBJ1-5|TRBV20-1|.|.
CSAREGGSNQPQHF
TGCAGTGCTAGGGAAGGCGGAAGCAATCAGCCCCAGCATTTT
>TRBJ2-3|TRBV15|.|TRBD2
CATSRDGLAGVSTDTQYF
TGTGCCACCAGCAGAGACGGACTAGCGGGTGTAAGCACAGATACGCAGTATTTT
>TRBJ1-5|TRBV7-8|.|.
CASSFHGSNQPQHF
TGTGCCAGCAGCTTTCATGGTAGCAATCAGCCCCAGCATTTT
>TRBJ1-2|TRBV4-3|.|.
CASSQDLRESYGYTF
TGCGCCAGCAGCCAAGATCTGAGGGAGAGCTATGGCTACACCTTC
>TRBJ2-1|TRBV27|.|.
CASISLGGAYNEQFF
TGTGCCAGCATTTCCCTAGGGGGGGCTTACAATGAGCAGTTCTTC
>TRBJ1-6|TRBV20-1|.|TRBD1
CSVRTGQYNSPLHF
TGCAGTGTGAGGACGGGACAGTATAATTCACCCCTCCACTTT
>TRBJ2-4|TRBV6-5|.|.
CASSYSNGAGNIQYF
TGTGCCAGCAGTTACTCGAACGGTGCGGGAAACATTCAGTACTTC
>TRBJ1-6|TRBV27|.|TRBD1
CASSASPGGDNSPLHF
TGTGCCAGCAGTGCCTCCCCAGGGGGAGATAATTCACCCCTCCACTTT
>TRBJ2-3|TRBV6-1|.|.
CASSEAGLPMRYF
TGTGCCAGCAGTGAAGCAGGACTCCCGATGAGGTATTTT
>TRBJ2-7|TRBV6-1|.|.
CASKPGPLSSYEQYF
TGTGCCAGCAAACCGGGACCATTAAGCTCCTACGAGCAGTACTTC
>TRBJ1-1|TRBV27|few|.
CASSSGTVNTEAFF
TGTGCCAGCAGTTCCGGGACTGTAAACACTGAAGCTTTCTTT
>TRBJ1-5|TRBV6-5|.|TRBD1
CASSFPGQGFDQPQHF
TGTGCCAGCAGTTTTCCGGGACAGGGGTTCGATCAGCCCCAGCATTTT
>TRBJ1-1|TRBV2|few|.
CASSLMDTEAFF
TGTGCCAGCAGTCTGATGGACACTGAAGCTTTCTTT
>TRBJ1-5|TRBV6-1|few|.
CASSEARTTGHSNQPQHF
TGTGCCAGCAGTGAAGCGAGGACAACGGGGCATAGCAATCAGCCCCAGCATTTT
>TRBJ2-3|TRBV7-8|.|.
CASSSRGQAQYDTQYF
TGTGCCAGCAGCTCCAGGGGTCAGGCGCAATATGATACGCAGTATTTT
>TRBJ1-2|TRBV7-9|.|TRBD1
CASSLDGTGILGYTF
TGTGCCAGCAGCTTAGATGGGACAGGGATCTTAGGCTACACCTTC
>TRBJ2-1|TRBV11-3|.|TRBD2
CASSLGGSSNEQFF
TGTGCCAGCAGTTTGGGAGGGAGTTCGAATGAGCAGTTCTTC
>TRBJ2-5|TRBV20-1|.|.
CSASRRPAAGETQYF
TGCAGTGCTAGCCGCCGGCCAGCCGCGGGGGAGACCCAGTACTTC
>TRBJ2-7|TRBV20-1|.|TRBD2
CSADGGAASYEQYF
TGCAGTGCGGACGGGGGGGCAGCGTCCTACGAGCAGTACTTC
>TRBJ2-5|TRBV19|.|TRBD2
CASSISAGGLGETQYF
TGTGCCAGTAGTATTAGCGCGGGGGGGCTTGGTGAGACCCAGTACTTC